This passage covers 15 T cell receptor beta chains from one sample sequenced in a study of molecular identifiers for immune sequencing clone quantification. Via MiXCR, TCRdb re-called the PCR reads, giving one row per CDR3 protein. The sample consists of approximately 590,000 distinct CDR3 sequences, roughly 23% of them appearing once. Sample: naive CD8+ T cells from blood, with Jurkat cell RNA spiked in. Indicated subset: FACS-sorted CD8+CD4-CCR7+CD45RA+ naive T cells. Every receptor here comes from a human donor in good health. Some libraries in this study had Jurkat cell RNA spiked in.

J is TRBJ1-1 and V is TRBV6-6; D is perhaps TRBD1 (5 bases). The V end was cut by 6 bases, the J end by 0 bases, with 14 bases between. The germline V gene encodes CDR1 MNHNY and CDR2 SVGAGI (reference sequence). The CDR3 length is 15 residues. The CDR3 reads CASSGRTGLNTEAFF. The CDR3 DNA sequence: TGTGCCAGCAGCGGCCGCACAGGATTGAACACTGAAGCTTTCTTT.

Only one count was recorded for this clonotype. A single base separates this from a much larger clone, so it may be a read error. The chain couples TRBV30 to TRBJ2-1; no reliable D call. Germline V gene sequence: CDR1 GTSNPN, CDR2 SVGIG (reference sequence). The CDR3 is made up of 10 amino acids. The CDR3 protein is CAWSVNEKFF. CDR3 bases: TGTGCCTGGAGTGTAAATGAGAAGTTCTTC.

Many counts were recorded for this clonotype. This chain connects TRBV6-1 to TRBJ1-1; D uncertain. The CDR3 is 13 residues long. Germline V gene sequence: CDR1 MNHNS, CDR2 SASEGT. The V end lost 0 bases, the J end lost 4 bases, and 6 bases lay between the germline ends. CDR3 protein: CASSEAPFTEAFF. CDR3 bases: TGTGCCAGCAGTGAAGCGCCATTCACTGAAGCTTTCTTT.

This rearrangement joins TRBV12-3 or TRBV12-4 to TRBJ2-1; no firm D call. There are 11 residues in the CDR3. V was trimmed by 6 bases and J by 6 bases, leaving 6 bases between them. This CDR3 is CASRQTNEQFF. CDR3 nucleotide sequence: TGTGCCAGCAGACAGACCAATGAGCAGTTCTTC.

This clonotype was recorded at least ten times. This chain uses TRBV19 with TRBJ2-5, with D tentatively TRBD1 or TRBD2 (6 bases each). Germline CDR1 is LNHDA and CDR2 is SQIVND (reference sequence). Deletions cut 9 bases from V and 3 bases from J, with 11 bases between. CDR3 length: 12 amino acids. The CDR3 DNA sequence: TGTGCCAGCACGGGGGCCGAAGAGACCCAGTACTTC. Its translation is CASTGAEETQYF.

The table lists this clonotype with many counts. The genes are TRBV6-2 or TRBV6-3 and TRBJ1-1, with D possibly TRBD1 on 5 matching bases. Trimming left V 4 bases short and J 6 bases short, with 12 bases between. The CDR3 has 13 residues. Germline values: CDR1 MNHEY, CDR2 SVGEGT. CDR3 protein: CASSSTGLPEAFF. The CDR3 region has the DNA TGTGCCAGCAGTTCCACAGGTCTACCTGAAGCTTTCTTT.

J is TRBJ1-1 and V is TRBV5-4; D remains ambiguous. The CDR3 is 14 residues long. Germline assignment: CDR1 SGHNT and CDR2 YYREEE (reference sequence). V gave up 4 bases and J gave up 4 bases, with 14 bases separating them. The CDR3 DNA is TGTGCCAGCAGCCCCGAGGTGGGAGGCACTGAAGCTTTCTTT. Translating gives CASSPEVGGTEAFF.

Regarding this clonotype: At one boundary the junction diverges from the germline segment, which might be a read error. The chain is built from TRBV5-1 and TRBJ2-3; D possibly corresponds to TRBD2 (6 bases). This CDR3 has 15 residues. Germline V CDR1 and CDR2: SGHRS, YFSETQ. The CDR3 DNA is TGCGCCAGCAGCTTGGTAGCGGCTAGCACAGATACGCAGAATTTT. It yields the protein CASSLVAASTDTQNF.

The chain combines TRBV6-5 with TRBJ1-1; 7 bases match TRBD1. CDR1 and CDR2 from the germline V gene are MNHEY and SVGAGI. The CDR3 sequence is 17 residues long. The V gene end was trimmed by 5 bases and the J gene end by 1 base; junction bases not matched to a gene: 13. In DNA form, the CDR3 reads TGTGCCAGCAGTAACCTTCCCGGGACAGAAGAGAACACTGAAGCTTTCTTT. The encoded protein is CASSNLPGTEENTEAFF.

This rearrangement joins TRBV10-2 to TRBJ2-5; a weak D match, TRBD1 (6 bases). This CDR3 has 15 amino acids. V was pared by 2 bases and J by 5 bases, with 15 bases between. Germline V gene lookup returns CDR1 WSHSY and CDR2 SAAADI. The CDR3 protein is CASSEPNRVSETQYF. The CDR3 DNA sequence: TGCGCCAGCAGTGAGCCCAACAGGGTCTCGGAGACCCAGTACTTC.

With respect to this clonotype: Sequence at one end of the junction differs from germline and may be a read error. This chain connects TRBV4-3 to TRBJ2-1; maybe TRBD1 (6 bases). In germline, CDR1 is LGHNA, CDR2 YSLEER. CDR3 length: 16 residues. The DNA for the CDR3 is TGCGCCAGCAGCCAATTCCACAGGGCCTCCTACAATGAGCTGTTCTTC. Protein sequence: CASSQFHRASYNELFF.

This clonotype was counted at least ten times. The J gene is TRBJ2-2, the V gene TRBV5-1; 9 nucleotides agree with TRBD2. The CDR3 consists of 18 residues. V lost 3 bases and J lost 0; bases outside the gene matches: 9. Germline-derived CDR1 and CDR2 are SGHRS and YFSETQ. CDR3: CASSWVSSGISNTGELFF. The CDR3 nucleotides are TGCGCCAGCAGCTGGGTGTCTAGCGGGATTTCGAACACCGGGGAGCTGTTTTTT.

The chain combines TRBV13 with TRBJ2-5; D remains ambiguous. Germline CDR1 reads PRHDT; CDR2 reads FYEKMQ (reference sequence). Trimming pared 3 bases from V and 1 base from J, leaving 12 bases between. This CDR3 has 15 amino acids. For the CDR3, the DNA is TGTGCCAGCAGCTTCCGCTTCCGGGCCCAAGAGACCCAGTACTTC. Protein sequence: CASSFRFRAQETQYF.

This clonotype has at least ten counts. The V and J genes are TRBV6-5 and TRBJ2-7; 8 bases are shared with TRBD1. V lost 0 bases, J lost 5 bases, and 9 bases stayed unmatched. CDR1 is MNHEY, CDR2 SVGAGI, per germline. The CDR3 has 16 residues. The CDR3 DNA follows: TGTGCCAGCAGTTACTCGGTGGGCCAGGGGGCGGACGAGCAGTACTTC. It yields the protein CASSYSVGQGADEQYF.

This clonotype has at least ten counts. This chain links TRBV20-1 with TRBJ2-4, with D unclear. V was clipped by 0 bases and J by 2 bases, with 11 bases between them. The V gene's germline CDR1 is DFQATT and CDR2 SNEGSKA (reference sequence). This CDR3 is 15 amino acids long. In DNA, the CDR3 is TGCAGTGCTAGAGATACGGAAGTTCCCAAAAACATTCAGTACTTC. This codes for CSARDTEVPKNIQYF.